A selection of T cell receptor beta chains follows, all from one sample in a study of blood T cell repertoires in COVID-19. The protocol was immunoSEQ multiplex PCR, while the TCRdb copy is restricted to in-frame clones and leaves out a portion. The repertoire has about 270,000 clones, approximately 86% of them found once; the top ten carry approximately 9.7%. Sequenced input: peripheral blood. These receptors all stem from a man aged 35 to 55 with active or convalescent COVID-19. Both conserved end residues are part of each CDR3. D genes are given only for firm matches. Size values are once, few and many counts, or a class for expanded clones, and some rows have none.

j_gene,d_gene,v_gene,abundance,CDR3nt,CDR3aa
TRBJ2-5,TRBD2,TRBV9,NA,TGTGCCAGCAGCGCGGGACTAGCGGGAGTAGAGACCCAGTACTTC,CASSAGLAGVETQYF
TRBJ2-2,NA,TRBV5-1,once,TGCGCCAGCAGCCTGGGGGCGGGGAACACCGGGGAGCTGTTTTTT,CASSLGAGNTGELFF
TRBJ2-1,TRBD2,TRBV27,NA,TGTGCCAGCAGTTGGGGGACTAGCGGGACGGATGAGCAGTTCTTC,CASSWGTSGTDEQFF
TRBJ1-2,NA,TRBV29-1,NA,TGCAGCGTTGAACAGATTAAGGGCTACACCTTC,CSVEQIKGYTF
TRBJ1-2,NA,TRBV19,NA,TGTGCCACGAGGTCTGGTCTACAATCACATGGCTACACCTTC,CATRSGLQSHGYTF
TRBJ1-4,NA,TRBV7-2,few,TGTGCCAGCAGCTTAAGGGGGTCCGAAAAACTGTTTTTT,CASSLRGSEKLFF
TRBJ2-7,NA,TRBV7-2,NA,TGTGCCAGCAGCTTCCAACCCTCCCACGGGACAACCCCTCTCTACGAGCAGTACTTC,CASSFQPSHGTTPLYEQYF
TRBJ2-5,NA,TRBV3-1/TRBV3-2,NA,TGTGCCAGCAGCCAAGCGAGTCAGGGGGAGACCCAGTACTTC,CASSQASQGETQYF
TRBJ1-2,NA,TRBV5-6,NA,TGTGCCAGCAGCTTGGACCTACAGGGTTTGGGTGGCTACACCTTC,CASSLDLQGLGGYTF
TRBJ1-5,NA,TRBV27,NA,TGTGCCAGCAGTCCAGTTTATAGCAATCAGCCCCAGCATTTT,CASSPVYSNQPQHF
TRBJ1-6,NA,TRBV5-6,NA,TGTGCCAGCAGCTTTTACACCAGCTCCTATAATTCACCCCTCCACTTT,CASSFYTSSYNSPLHF
TRBJ2-7,NA,TRBV5-4,NA,TGTGCCAGCTCCCCGGGTTCGTCTACCTACGAGCAGTACTTC,CASSPGSSTYEQYF
TRBJ2-7,NA,TRBV30,NA,TGTGCCTGGAGTGTCGTCAGGGCTACGGGCGAGCAGTACTTC,CAWSVVRATGEQYF